These T cell receptor beta chains were read from a single sample in a study of shared clonotypes between healthy human individuals. Method: immunoSEQ multiplex PCR; TCRdb's copy keeps in-frame clones and lacks some. The table has approximately 2.4 million clones, 90% to 97% seen once. Sample: naive CD4+ T cells sorted from blood. These TCRs come from a man between 18 and 35 years old in good health. The CDR3 runs from the conserved cysteine through the conserved F or W. The order of the fields is clone size, V gene, CDR3 protein. Clone size is stated in some rows and not others, as once, few, many or a class when expanded.

abundance: -
v_gene: TRBV5-1
CDR3aa: CASSAAGRGALGTYQETQYF

abundance: -
v_gene: TRBV2
CDR3aa: CASSEEGQGPYEQYF

abundance: -
v_gene: TRBV15
CDR3aa: CATSKVPGETQYF

abundance: -
v_gene: TRBV29-1
CDR3aa: CSVDVGNYGYTF

abundance: -
v_gene: TRBV6-1
CDR3aa: CASSFGGSTDTQYF

abundance: -
v_gene: TRBV5-1
CDR3aa: CASSLEGSRNEKLFF

abundance: once
v_gene: TRBV4-2
CDR3aa: CASSQGMDLRTSGPWEQYF

abundance: -
v_gene: TRBV5-6
CDR3aa: CASSPRQWYDTGELFF

abundance: -
v_gene: TRBV5-5
CDR3aa: CASSSASTGPRRTF

abundance: -
v_gene: TRBV9
CDR3aa: CASSVAPTETQYF

abundance: -
v_gene: TRBV9
CDR3aa: CASSVRDIRETQYF

abundance: -
v_gene: TRBV6-5
CDR3aa: CASRNRDLAGTEAFF